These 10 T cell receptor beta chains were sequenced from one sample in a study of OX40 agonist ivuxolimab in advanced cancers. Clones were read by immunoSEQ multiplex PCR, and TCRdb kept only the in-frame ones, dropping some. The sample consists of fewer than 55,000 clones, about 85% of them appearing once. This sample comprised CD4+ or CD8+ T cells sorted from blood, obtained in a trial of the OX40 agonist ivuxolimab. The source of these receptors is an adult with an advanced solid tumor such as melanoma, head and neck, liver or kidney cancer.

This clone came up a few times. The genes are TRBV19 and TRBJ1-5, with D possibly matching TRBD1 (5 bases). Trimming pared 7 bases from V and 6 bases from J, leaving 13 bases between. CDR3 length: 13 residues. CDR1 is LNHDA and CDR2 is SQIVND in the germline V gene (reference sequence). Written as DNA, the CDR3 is TGTGCCAGTAATGGGGGTAGGCTTCAGCCCCAGCATTTT. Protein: CASNGGRLQPQHF. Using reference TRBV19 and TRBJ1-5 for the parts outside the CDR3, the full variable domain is DGGITQSPKYLFRKEGQNVTLSCEQNLNHDAMYWYRQDPGQGLRLIYYSQIVNDFQKGDIAEGYSVSREKKESFPLTVTSAQKNPTAFYLCASNGGRLQPQHFGDGTRLSIL.

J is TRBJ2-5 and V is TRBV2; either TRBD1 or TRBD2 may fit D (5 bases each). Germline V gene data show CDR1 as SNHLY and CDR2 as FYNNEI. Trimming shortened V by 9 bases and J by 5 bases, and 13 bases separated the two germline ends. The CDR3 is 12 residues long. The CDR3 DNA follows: TGTGCCAGTAGGACAAGGGAGGAGACCCAGTACTTC. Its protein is CASRTREETQYF.

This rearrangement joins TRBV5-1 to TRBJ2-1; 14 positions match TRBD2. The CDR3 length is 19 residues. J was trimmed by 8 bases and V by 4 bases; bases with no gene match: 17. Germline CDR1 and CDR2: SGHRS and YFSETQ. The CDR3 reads CASSGWRRTGLAGVHEQFF. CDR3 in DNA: TGCGCCAGCAGCGGTTGGAGACGGACGGGACTAGCGGGAGTACATGAGCAGTTCTTC.

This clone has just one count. As DNA, the CDR3 is TGCGCCAGCAGCTTGGGTGGGGCAACAGGGGACACTGAAGCTTTCTTT. Amino acids: CASSLGGATGDTEAFF. The chain has TRBV5-1 and TRBJ1-1; TRBD1 matches at 7 bases. The CDR3 extends over 16 amino acids. Looked up from germline, CDR1 is SGHRS and CDR2 is YFSETQ. Trimming removed 0 bases from V and 3 bases from J; junction bases left unmatched: 8.

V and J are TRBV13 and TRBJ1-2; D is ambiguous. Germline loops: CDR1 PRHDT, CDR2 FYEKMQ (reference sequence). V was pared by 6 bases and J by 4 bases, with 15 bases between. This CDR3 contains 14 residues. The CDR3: CASSDRTSGYGYTF. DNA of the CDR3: TGTGCCAGCAGTGACCGGACCTCGGGCTATGGCTACACCTTC.

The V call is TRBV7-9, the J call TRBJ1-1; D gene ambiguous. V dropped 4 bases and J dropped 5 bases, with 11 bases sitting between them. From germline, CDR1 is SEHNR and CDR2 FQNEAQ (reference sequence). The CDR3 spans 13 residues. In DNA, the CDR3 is TGTGCCAGCAGCTCCCAGGAAGGAACTGAAGCTTTCTTT. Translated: CASSSQEGTEAFF.

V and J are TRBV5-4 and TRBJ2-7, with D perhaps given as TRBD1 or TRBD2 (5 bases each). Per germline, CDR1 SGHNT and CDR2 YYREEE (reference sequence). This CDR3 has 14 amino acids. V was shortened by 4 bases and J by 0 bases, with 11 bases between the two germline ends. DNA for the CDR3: TGTGCCAGCAGCCCTAGGGACGGCTCCTACGAGCAGTACTTC. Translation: CASSPRDGSYEQYF.

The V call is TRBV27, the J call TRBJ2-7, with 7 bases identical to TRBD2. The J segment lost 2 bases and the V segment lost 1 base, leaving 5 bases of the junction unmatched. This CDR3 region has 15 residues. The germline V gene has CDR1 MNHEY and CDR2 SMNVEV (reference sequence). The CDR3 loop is CASSLWGGSPYEQYF. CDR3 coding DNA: TGTGCCAGCAGTTTATGGGGCGGGAGTCCCTACGAGCAGTACTTC.

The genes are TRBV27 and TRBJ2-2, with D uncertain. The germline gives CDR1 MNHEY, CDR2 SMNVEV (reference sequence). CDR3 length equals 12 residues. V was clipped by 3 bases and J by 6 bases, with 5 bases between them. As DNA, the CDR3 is TGTGCCAGCAGTTTCGGCTCCGGGGAGCTGTTTTTT. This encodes CASSFGSGELFF.

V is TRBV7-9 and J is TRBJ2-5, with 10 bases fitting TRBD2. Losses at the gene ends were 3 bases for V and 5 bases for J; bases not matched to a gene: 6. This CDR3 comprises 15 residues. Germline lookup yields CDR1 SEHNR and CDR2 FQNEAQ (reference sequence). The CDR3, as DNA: TGTGCCAGCAGCTTGACTAGCGGGCGGGGGGAGACCCAGTACTTC. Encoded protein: CASSLTSGRGETQYF.